This TCR beta chain stems from a study of blood T cell repertoires in COVID-19. Looking at the study overall: COVID-19 samples from acute and convalescent phases originated in the United States, Italy and Spain. PBMCs, B-cell-depleted T cells, or T cells were the source of the cDNA or gDNA that made up the material.

Source study methods: Amplification of reference gene primers provided the estimated nucleated cell counts. TCRdb's copy holds only in-frame clones and misses some; the assay was immunoSEQ multiplex PCR. Clone size and the V and J calls come from that table; the DNA yielded D and trimming. The table lists over 50,000 clones, approximately 83% of them singletons. CDR3 size: 14 residues. The ends were cut back, 5 bases at V and 2 bases at J, with 9 bases in the middle. CDR1 is LNHDA and CDR2 is SQIVND in the germline V gene (reference sequence). This chain links TRBV19 with TRBJ2-2, with D possibly matching TRBD1 (5 bases). Sequences were obtained from peripheral blood. The source of this sequence is a human donor in a cohort sampled during active COVID-19. The CDR3 region has the DNA TGTGCCAGTAGTCTGCAGGGTAACACCGGGGAGCTGTTTTTT. As protein: CASSLQGNTGELFF.